This entry is about one T cell receptor beta chain. These data belong to a study of CD8 T cells in Susac syndrome. With random hexamers, reverse transcription was performed on about 0.45 to 1 ug of RNA. One entry per CDR3 protein results from TCRdb running MiXCR on the immunoSEQ multiplex PCR reads. The table has about 440,000 distinct CDR3 sequences, approximately 89% seen once. The multiple sclerosis controls comprised treatment-naive patients whose relapsing-remitting disease was stable or active. While CD8+ and CD4+ T cells were isolated negatively, TEMRA cells were enriched by FACS. The length of the CDR3 is 15 residues. J lost 8 bases, V lost 0 bases, and 10 bases had no gene match. Germline-derived CDR1 and CDR2 are GTSNPN and SVGIG (reference sequence).

Sequencing input: CD8+ T cells from PBMCs. This chain links TRBV30 with TRBJ2-1, with 7 bases matching TRBD2. The clonotype originates from a human donor with multiple sclerosis. CDR3 region: CAWSVRGEGWDEQFF. In DNA, the CDR3 is TGTGCCTGGAGTGTAAGAGGGGAGGGTTGGGATGAGCAGTTCTTC.